This T cell receptor beta chain was obtained from a study of blood T cells in healthy people across ages. Peripheral blood samples of around 9.5 milliliters were drawn from each donor. Isolated PBMCs totaled at least 7 million in each sample. The total RNA that was extracted per sample amounted to at least 5.5 micrograms. PCR was performed a second time for about 7 to 12 cycles using a sample-barcoded 5' primer and a J-beta primer mix. One entry per CDR3 protein results from TCRdb running MiXCR on the 5' RACE reads. The sample has 550,000 to 800,000 distinct CDR3 sequences, 20% to 25% seen once. This clonotype turned up a few times. Its antigen is as yet unknown. This CDR3 spans 14 amino acids. Trimming shortened V by 6 bases and J by 2 bases, and 13 bases separated the two germline ends. Germline CDR1 and CDR2: SGHTA and FQGNSA. Study results and limitations: Using unsorted PBMCs precluded a conclusive naive versus antigen-experienced comparison.

This chain connects TRBV7-2 to TRBJ2-5; D is possibly TRBD1 (5 bases). The sample comprised blood. This sequence originates from a man between 65 and 85 years old in good health. The CDR3 sequence is CASSSWQGQETQYF. The CDR3 nucleotides are TGTGCCAGCAGTTCTTGGCAGGGACAAGAGACCCAGTACTTC.